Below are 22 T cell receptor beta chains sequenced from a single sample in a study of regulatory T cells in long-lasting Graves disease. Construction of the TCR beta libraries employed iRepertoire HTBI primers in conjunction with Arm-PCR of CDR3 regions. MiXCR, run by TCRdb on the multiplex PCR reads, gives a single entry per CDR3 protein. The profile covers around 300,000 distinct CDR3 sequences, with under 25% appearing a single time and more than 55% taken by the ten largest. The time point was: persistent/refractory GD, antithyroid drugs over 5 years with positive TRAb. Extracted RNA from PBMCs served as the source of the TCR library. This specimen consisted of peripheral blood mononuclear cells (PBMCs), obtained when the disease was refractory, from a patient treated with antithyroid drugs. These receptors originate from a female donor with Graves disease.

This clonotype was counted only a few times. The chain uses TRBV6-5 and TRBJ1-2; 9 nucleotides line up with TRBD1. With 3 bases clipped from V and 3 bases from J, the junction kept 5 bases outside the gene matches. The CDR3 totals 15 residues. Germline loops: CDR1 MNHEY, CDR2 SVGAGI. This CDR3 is CASSYQRDRDYGYTF. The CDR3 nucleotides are TGTGCCAGCAGTTATCAGCGGGACAGGGACTATGGCTACACCTTC.

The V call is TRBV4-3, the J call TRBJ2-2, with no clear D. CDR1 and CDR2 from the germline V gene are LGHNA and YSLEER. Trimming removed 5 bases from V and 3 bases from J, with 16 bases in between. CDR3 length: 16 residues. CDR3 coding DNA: TGCGCCAGCAGCTATAGTCGAGCTGGGTACACCGGGGAGCTGTTTTTT. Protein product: CASSYSRAGYTGELFF.

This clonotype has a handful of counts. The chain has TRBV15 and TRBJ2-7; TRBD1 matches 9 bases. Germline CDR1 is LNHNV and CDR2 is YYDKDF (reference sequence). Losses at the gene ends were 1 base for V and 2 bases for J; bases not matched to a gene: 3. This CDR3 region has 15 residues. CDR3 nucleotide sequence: TGTGCCACCAGCAGAGGAGGGGACAGGGCCTACGAGCAGTACTTC. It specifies CATSRGGDRAYEQYF.

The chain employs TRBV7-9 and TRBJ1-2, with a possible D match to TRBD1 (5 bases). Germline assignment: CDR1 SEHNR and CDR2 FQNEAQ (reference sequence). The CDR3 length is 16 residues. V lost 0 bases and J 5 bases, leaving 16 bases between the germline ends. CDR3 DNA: TGTGCCAGCAGCTTAGCCCTCCCGGGGCACTTTTATGGCTACACCTTC. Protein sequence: CASSLALPGHFYGYTF.

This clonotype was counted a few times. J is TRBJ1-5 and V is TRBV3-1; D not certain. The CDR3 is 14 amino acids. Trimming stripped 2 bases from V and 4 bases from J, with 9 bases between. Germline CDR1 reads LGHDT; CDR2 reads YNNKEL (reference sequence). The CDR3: CASSQRGSNQPQHF. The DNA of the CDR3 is TGTGCCAGCAGCCAACGAGGGTCGAATCAGCCCCAGCATTTT.

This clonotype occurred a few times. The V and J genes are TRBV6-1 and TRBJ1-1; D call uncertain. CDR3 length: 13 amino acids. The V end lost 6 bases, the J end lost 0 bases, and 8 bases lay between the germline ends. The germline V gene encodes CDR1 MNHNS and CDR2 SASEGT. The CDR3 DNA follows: TGTGCCAGCAGCCGCATTCTGAACACTGAAGCTTTCTTT. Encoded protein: CASSRILNTEAFF.

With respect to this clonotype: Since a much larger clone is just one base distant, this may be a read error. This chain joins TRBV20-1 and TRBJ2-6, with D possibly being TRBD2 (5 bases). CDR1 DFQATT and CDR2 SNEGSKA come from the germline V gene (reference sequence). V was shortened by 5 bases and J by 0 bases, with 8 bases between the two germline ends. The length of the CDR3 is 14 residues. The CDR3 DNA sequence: TGCAGTGCTGAGGACTGCTCTGGGGCCAACGTCCTGACTTTC. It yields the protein CSAEDCSGANVLTF.

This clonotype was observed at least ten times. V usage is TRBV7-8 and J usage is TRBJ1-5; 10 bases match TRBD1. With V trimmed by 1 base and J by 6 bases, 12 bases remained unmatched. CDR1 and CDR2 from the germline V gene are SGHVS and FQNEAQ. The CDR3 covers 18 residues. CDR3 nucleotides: TGTGCCAGCAGCTTAGGAGGGGGGACAGGGGAGTATAGTCAGCCCCAGCATTTT. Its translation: CASSLGGGTGEYSQPQHF. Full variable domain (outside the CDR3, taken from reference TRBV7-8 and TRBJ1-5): GAGVSQSPRYKVAKRGQDVALRCDPISGHVSLFWYQQALGQGPEFLTYFQNEAQLDKSGLPSDRFFAERPEGSVSTLKIQRTQQEDSAVYLCASSLGGGTGEYSQPQHFGDGTRLSIL.

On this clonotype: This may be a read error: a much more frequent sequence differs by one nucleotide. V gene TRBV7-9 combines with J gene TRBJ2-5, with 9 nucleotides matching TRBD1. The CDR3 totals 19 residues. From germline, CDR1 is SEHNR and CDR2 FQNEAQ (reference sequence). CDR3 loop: CASSFTPFGDRDIREIQYF. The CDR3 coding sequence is TGTGCCAGCAGCTTCACCCCATTCGGGGACAGGGATATTCGAGAGATCCAGTACTTC.

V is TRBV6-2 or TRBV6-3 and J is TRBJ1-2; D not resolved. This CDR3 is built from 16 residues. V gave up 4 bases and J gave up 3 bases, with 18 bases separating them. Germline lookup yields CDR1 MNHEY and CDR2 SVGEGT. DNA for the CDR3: TGTGCCAGCAGTTCCCCCAGAGGAGGGATTCACTATGGCTACACCTTC. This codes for CASSSPRGGIHYGYTF.

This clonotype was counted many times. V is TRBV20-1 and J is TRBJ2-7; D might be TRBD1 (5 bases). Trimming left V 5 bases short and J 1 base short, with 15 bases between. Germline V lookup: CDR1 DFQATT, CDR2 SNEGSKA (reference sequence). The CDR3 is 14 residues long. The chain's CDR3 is CSALSRTNSYEQYF. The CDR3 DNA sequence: TGCAGTGCTCTTTCCCGGACAAATTCCTACGAGCAGTACTTC.

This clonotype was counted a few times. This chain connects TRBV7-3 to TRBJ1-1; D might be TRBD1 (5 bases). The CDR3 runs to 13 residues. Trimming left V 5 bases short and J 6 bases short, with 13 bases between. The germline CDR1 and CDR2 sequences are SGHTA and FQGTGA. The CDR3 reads CASSLNGGAEAFF. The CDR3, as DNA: TGTGCCAGCAGCCTCAACGGGGGGGCTGAAGCTTTCTTT.

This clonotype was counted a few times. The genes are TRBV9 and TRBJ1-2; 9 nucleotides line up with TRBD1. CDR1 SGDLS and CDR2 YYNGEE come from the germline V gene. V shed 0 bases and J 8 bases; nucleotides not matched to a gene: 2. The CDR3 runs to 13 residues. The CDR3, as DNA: TGTGCCAGCAGCGTAGGGACAGGGGTCGGCTACACCTTC. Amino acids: CASSVGTGVGYTF. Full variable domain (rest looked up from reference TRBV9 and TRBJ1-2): DSGVTQTPKHLITATGQRVTLRCSPRSGDLSVYWYQQSLDQGLQFLIQYYNGEERAKGNILERFSAQQFPDLHSELNLSSLELGDSALYFCASSVGTGVGYTFGSGTRLTVV.

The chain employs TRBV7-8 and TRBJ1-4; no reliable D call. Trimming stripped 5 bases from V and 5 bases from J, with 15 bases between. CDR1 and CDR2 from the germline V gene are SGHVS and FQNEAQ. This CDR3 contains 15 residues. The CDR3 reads CASSAFSGLNEKLFF. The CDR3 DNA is TGTGCCAGCAGCGCGTTTAGCGGGCTGAATGAAAAACTGTTTTTT.

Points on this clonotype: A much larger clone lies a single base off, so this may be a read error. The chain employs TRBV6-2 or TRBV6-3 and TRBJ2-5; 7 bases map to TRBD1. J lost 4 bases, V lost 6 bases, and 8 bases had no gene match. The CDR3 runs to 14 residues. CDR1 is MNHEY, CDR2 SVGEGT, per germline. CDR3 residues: CASRRATGIETQYF. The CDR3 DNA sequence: TGTGCCAGCAGGAGAGCGACAGGGATAGAGACCCAGTACTTC.

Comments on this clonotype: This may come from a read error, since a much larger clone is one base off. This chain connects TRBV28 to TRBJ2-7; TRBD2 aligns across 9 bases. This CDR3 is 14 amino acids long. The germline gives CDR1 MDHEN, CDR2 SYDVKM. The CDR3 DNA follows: TGTGCCAGCAGTTTAGGTAGCGGGGGCTACGGGCAGTACTTC. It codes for CASSLGSGGYGQYF.

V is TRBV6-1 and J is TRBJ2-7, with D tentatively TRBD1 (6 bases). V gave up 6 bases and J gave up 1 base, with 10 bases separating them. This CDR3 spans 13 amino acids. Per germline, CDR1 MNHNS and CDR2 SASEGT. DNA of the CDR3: TGTGCCAGCAGGCCGGGACATTCCTACGAGCAGTACTTC. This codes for CASRPGHSYEQYF.

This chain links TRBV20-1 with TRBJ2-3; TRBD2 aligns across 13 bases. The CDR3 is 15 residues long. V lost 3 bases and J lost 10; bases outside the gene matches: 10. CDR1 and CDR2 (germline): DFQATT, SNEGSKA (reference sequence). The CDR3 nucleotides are TGCAGTGCTAGTCCAGGACTAGCGGGAGAATTAGCGCAGTATTTT. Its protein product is CSASPGLAGELAQYF.

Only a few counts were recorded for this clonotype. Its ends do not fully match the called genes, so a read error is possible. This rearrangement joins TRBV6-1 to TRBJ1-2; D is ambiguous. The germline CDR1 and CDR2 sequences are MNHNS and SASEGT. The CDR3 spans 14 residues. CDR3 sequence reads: CASNEAGSSRGYTF. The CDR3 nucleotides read TGTGCCAGCAATGAAGCGGGATCGAGCCGGGGCTACACCTTC.

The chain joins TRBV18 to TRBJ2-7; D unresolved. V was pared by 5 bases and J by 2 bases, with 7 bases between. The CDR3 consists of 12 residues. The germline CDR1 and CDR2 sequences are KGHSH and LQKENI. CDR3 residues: CASSTQAYEQYF. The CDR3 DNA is TGTGCCAGCTCAACCCAGGCCTACGAGCAGTACTTC.

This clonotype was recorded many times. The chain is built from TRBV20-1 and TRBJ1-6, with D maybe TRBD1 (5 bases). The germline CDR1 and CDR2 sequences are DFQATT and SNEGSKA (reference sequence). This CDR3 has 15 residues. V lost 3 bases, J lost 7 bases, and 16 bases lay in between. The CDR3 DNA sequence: TGCAGTGCTAGCCCACCTACAGGAAACAATTCACCCCTCCACTTT. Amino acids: CSASPPTGNNSPLHF.

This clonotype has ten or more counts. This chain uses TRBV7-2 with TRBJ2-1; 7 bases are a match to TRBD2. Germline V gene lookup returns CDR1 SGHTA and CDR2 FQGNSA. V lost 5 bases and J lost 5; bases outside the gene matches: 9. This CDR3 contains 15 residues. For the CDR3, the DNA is TGTGCCAGCAGCCCAGCCAGCGGGGTCAACAATGAGCAGTTCTTC. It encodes CASSPASGVNNEQFF.